This entry lists 13 T cell receptor beta chains sequenced from one sample in a study of cytomegalovirus exposure and HLA in healthy donors. PCR used 60 Vbeta primers and 13 Jbeta primers. TCRdb's table, derived via immunoSEQ multiplex PCR, lists solely in-frame clones and lacks some. In all, the sample yields some 130,000 clones. The specimen sequenced was PBMCs. The receptors stem from a woman aged 55-69 years in good health and CMV-seronegative.

The chain has TRBV15 and TRBJ1-5; no clear D gene. Germline V gene data show CDR1 as LNHNV and CDR2 as YYDKDF (reference sequence). The CDR3 has 14 residues. With 3 bases removed from V and 2 bases from J, the gap between germline ends came to 8 bases. The CDR3 spells CATSRAFGNQPQHF. CDR3 in DNA: TGTGCCACCAGCAGGGCCTTTGGCAATCAGCCCCAGCATTTT. Using reference TRBV15 and TRBJ1-5 for the parts outside the CDR3, the full variable domain is DAMVIQNPRYQVTQFGKPVTLSCSQTLNHNVMYWYQQKSSQAPKLLFHYYDKDFNNEADTPDNFQSRRPNTSFCFLDIRSPGLGDTAMYLCATSRAFGNQPQHFGDGTRLSIL.

The chain has TRBV11-2 and TRBJ2-7; 7 bases match TRBD1. Germline V gives CDR1 SGHAT, CDR2 FQNNGV. The CDR3 runs 15 residues. The ends lost 5 bases at V and 3 bases at J; junction bases unmatched: 10. The CDR3 here is CASSTGTEVYYEQYF. The CDR3 DNA is TGTGCCAGCAGCACAGGGACAGAAGTTTACTACGAGCAGTACTTC.

The rearrangement uses TRBV6-1 and TRBJ1-3; TRBD1 might be the D (6 bases). CDR3 length: 15 residues. Trimming took 7 bases from V and 0 from J, leaving 13 bases between them. CDR1 and CDR2 from the germline V gene are MNHNS and SASEGT. CDR3 loop: CASKLDRLSGNTIYF. For the CDR3, the DNA is TGTGCCAGCAAACTAGACAGGCTCTCTGGAAACACCATATATTTT.

The rearrangement joins TRBV19 to TRBJ1-5; 9 bases agree with TRBD1. The length of the CDR3 is 16 residues. Per the germline V gene, CDR1 is LNHDA and CDR2 is SQIVND (reference sequence). Trimming at V came to 5 bases and at J to 3 bases, leaving 8 bases not matched to a gene. The CDR3 nucleotides are TGTGCCAGTAGTCCGCGAGACAGGGGGTACAATCAGCCCCAGCATTTT. Its translation: CASSPRDRGYNQPQHF.

The chain uses TRBV28 and TRBJ2-5; 9 bases match TRBD1. This CDR3 has 18 residues. V was pared by 5 bases and J by 0 bases, with 13 bases of the junction left unmatched. Germline V lookup: CDR1 MDHEN, CDR2 SYDVKM. Written as DNA, the CDR3 is TGTGCCAGCAGTACACGCCTCGAGGGACAGGGATACCAAGAGACCCAGTACTTC. It encodes CASSTRLEGQGYQETQYF.

The chain is built from TRBV28 and TRBJ1-1, with D possibly matching TRBD1 (6 bases). The V and J ends lost 5 bases and 0 bases respectively, with 10 bases between them. Germline CDR1 MDHEN, CDR2 SYDVKM. The CDR3 contains 14 residues. The CDR3 loop reads CASSHREMNTEAFF. As DNA, the CDR3 is TGTGCCAGCAGTCACAGGGAAATGAACACTGAAGCTTTCTTT. Combining the CDR3 with reference TRBV28 and TRBJ1-1 gives the whole variable domain DVKVTQSSRYLVKRTGEKVFLECVQDMDHENMFWYRQDPGLGLRLIYFSYDVKMKEKGDIPEGYSVSREKKERFSLILESASTNQTSMYLCASSHREMNTEAFFGQGTRLTVV.

The chain links TRBV28 to TRBJ1-5; TRBD1 is a possible D gene (6 bases). Trimming stripped 3 bases from V and 3 bases from J, with 12 bases between. The CDR3 sequence is 15 residues long. CDR1 and CDR2 (germline): MDHEN, SYDVKM. CDR3 sequence: CASSFGGQFNQPQHF. The CDR3 bases are TGTGCCAGCAGTTTTGGTGGACAGTTCAATCAGCCCCAGCATTTT.

This chain connects TRBV7-9 to TRBJ2-5; maybe TRBD1 (6 bases). The assigned J gene may be wrong: the sequence end matches TRBJ2-7 better. Looked up from germline, CDR1 is SEHNR and CDR2 is FQNEAQ (reference sequence). The CDR3 extends over 16 amino acids. Here the CDR3 DNA reads TGTGCCAGCAGCTTAGACTACAGGGAGAGCTCCTACGAGCAGTACTTC. This codes for CASSLDYRESSYEQYF.

The gene calls are TRBV6-5 and TRBJ1-4; 7 bases map to TRBD1. V lost 6 bases to trimming and J lost 8 bases; unmatched junction nucleotides: 12. Germline lookup yields CDR1 MNHEY and CDR2 SVGAGI. CDR3 length: 15 amino acids. The chain's CDR3 is CASSKQGTREEKLFF. The CDR3 DNA follows: TGTGCCAGCAGCAAACAGGGGACCCGGGAGGAAAAACTGTTTTTT.

This chain uses TRBV5-1 with TRBJ2-1; tentative D call: TRBD2 (5 bases). The V end lost 0 bases, the J end lost 8 bases, and 12 bases lay between the germline ends. The CDR3 has 14 amino acids. Germline CDR1 and CDR2: SGHRS and YFSETQ. CDR3 region: CASSLASGIHEQFF. Written as DNA, the CDR3 is TGCGCCAGCAGCTTGGCTTCGGGGATCCATGAGCAGTTCTTC.

This chain uses TRBV19 with TRBJ2-1; TRBD2 matches at 7 bases. Per germline, CDR1 LNHDA and CDR2 SQIVND (reference sequence). CDR3 size: 16 residues. The J segment lost 0 bases and the V segment lost 6 bases, leaving 8 bases of the junction unmatched. CDR3 region: CASRASGSNSYNEQFF. CDR3 bases: TGTGCCAGTAGGGCTAGCGGAAGTAACTCCTACAATGAGCAGTTCTTC.

The CDR3 sequence: CASSLDGGQRWETQYF. The CDR3 DNA follows: TGTGCCAGCAGCTTAGACGGGGGACAGAGGTGGGAGACCCAGTACTTC. V and J are TRBV11-2 and TRBJ2-5, with TRBD1 as a possible D gene (7 bases). V was cut by 0 bases and J by 5 bases, with 16 bases left in between. CDR3 length: 16 residues. Germline V lookup: CDR1 SGHAT, CDR2 FQNNGV. Full variable domain (rest looked up from reference TRBV11-2 and TRBJ2-5): EAGVAQSPRYKIIEKRQSVAFWCNPISGHATLYWYQQILGQGPKLLIQFQNNGVVDDSQLPKDRFSAERLKGVDSTLKIQPAKLEDSAVYLCASSLDGGQRWETQYFGPGTRLLVL.

V gene TRBV2 combines with J gene TRBJ1-2; a weak D match, TRBD1 (5 bases). The CDR3 sequence is 14 residues long. V was shortened by 9 bases and J by 3 bases, with 17 bases between the two germline ends. The V gene's germline CDR1 is SNHLY and CDR2 FYNNEI. The CDR3, as DNA: TGTGCCAGAGAACCTATCAACAGGTACTATGGCTACACCTTC. Amino acids: CAREPINRYYGYTF.